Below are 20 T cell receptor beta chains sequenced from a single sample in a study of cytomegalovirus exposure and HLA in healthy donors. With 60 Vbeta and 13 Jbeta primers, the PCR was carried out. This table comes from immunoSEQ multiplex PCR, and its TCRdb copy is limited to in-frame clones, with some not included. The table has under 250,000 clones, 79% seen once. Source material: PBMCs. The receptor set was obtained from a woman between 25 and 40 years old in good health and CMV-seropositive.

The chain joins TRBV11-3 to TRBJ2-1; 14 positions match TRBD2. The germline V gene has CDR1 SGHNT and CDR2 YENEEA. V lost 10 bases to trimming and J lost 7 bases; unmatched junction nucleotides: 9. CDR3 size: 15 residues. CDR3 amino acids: CATRTSGRPLNEQFF. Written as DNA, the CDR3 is TGTGCCACCCGGACTAGCGGGAGGCCCTTGAATGAGCAGTTCTTC.

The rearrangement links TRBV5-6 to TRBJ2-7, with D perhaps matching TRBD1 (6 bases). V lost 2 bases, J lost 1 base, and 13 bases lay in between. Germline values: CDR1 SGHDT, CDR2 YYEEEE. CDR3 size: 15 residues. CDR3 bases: TGTGCCAGCAGCTTCCGGACAGCAATTTCCTACGAGCAGTACTTC. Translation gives CASSFRTAISYEQYF.

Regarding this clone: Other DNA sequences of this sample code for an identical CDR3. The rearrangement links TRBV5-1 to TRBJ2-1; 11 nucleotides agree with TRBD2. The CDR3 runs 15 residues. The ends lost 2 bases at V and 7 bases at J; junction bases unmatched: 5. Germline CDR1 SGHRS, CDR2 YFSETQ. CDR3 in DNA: TGCGCCAGCAGCTTAGCTAGCGGGGGGTATAATGAGCAGTTCTTC. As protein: CASSLASGGYNEQFF.

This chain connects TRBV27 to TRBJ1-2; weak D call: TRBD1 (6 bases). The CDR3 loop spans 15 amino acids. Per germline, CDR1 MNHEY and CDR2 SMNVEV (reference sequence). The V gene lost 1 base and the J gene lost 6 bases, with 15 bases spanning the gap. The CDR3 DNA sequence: TGTGCCAGCAGTTTATGGGCAGGGGCTTGGGATGGCTACACCTTC. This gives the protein CASSLWAGAWDGYTF.

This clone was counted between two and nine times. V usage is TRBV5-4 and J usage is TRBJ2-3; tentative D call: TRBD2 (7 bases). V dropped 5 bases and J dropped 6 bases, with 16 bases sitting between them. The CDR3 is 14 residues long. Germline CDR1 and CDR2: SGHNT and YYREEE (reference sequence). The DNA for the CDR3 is TGTGCCAGCAGGGGGCGGGGGCATTTGGATACGCAGTATTTT. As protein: CASRGRGHLDTQYF. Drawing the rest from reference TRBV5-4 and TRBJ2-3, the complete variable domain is ETGVTQSPTHLIKTRGQQVTLRCSSQSGHNTVSWYQQALGQGPQFIFQYYREEENGRGNFPPRFSGLQFPNYSSELNVNALELDDSALYLCASRGRGHLDTQYFGPGTRLTVL.

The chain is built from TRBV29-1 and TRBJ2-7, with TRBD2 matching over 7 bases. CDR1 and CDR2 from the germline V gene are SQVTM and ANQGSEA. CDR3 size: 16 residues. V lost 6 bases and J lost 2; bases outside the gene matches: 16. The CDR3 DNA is TGCAGCGTCAGGAGACTAGTAGCGGGTTTGACCTACGAGCAGTACTTC. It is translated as CSVRRLVAGLTYEQYF.

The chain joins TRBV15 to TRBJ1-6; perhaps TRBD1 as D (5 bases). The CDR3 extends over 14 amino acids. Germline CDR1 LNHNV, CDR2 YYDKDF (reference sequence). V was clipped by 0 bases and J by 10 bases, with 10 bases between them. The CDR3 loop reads CATSRDRAGSPLHF. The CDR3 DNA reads TGTGCCACCAGCAGAGACAGGGCTGGATCACCCCTCCACTTT.

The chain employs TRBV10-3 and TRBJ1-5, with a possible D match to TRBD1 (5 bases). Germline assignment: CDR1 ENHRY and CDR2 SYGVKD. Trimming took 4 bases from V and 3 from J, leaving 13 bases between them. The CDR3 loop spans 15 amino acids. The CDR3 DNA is TGTGCCATCAGTGCAGAAAGGGGTCTCAATCAGCCCCAGCATTTT. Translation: CAISAERGLNQPQHF.

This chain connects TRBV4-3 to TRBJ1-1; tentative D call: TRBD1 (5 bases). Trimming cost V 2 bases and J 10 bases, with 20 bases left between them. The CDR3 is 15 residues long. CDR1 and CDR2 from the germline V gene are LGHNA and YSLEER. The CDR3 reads CASSQTTGASLLAFF. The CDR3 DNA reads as TGCGCCAGCAGCCAAACTACAGGCGCCTCATTGTTAGCTTTCTTT.

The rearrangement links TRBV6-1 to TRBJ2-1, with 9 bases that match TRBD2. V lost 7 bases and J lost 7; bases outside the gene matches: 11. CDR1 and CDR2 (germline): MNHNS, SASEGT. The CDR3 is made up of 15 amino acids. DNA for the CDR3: TGTGCCAGCATTTCGCTGTCTAGCGGGACTAATGAGCAGTTCTTC. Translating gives CASISLSSGTNEQFF.

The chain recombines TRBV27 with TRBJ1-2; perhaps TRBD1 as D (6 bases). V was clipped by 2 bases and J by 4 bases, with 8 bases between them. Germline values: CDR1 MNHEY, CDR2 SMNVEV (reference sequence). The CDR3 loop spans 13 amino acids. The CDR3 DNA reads TGTGCCAGCAGTTTAACAGGGATCTATGGCTACACCTTC. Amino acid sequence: CASSLTGIYGYTF.

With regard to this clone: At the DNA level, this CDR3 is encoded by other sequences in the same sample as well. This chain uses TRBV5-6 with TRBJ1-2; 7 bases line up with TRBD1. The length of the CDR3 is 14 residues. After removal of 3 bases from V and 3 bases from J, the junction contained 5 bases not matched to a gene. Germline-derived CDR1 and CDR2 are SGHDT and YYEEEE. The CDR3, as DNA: TGTGCCAGCAGCTCAGGGACAGCCTACTATGGCTACACCTTC. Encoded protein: CASSSGTAYYGYTF. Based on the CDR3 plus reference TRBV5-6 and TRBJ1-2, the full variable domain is DAGVTQSPTHLIKTRGQQVTLRCSPKSGHDTVSWYQQALGQGPQFIFQYYEEEERQRGNFPDRFSGHQFPNYSSELNVNALLLGDSALYLCASSSGTAYYGYTFGSGTRLTVV.

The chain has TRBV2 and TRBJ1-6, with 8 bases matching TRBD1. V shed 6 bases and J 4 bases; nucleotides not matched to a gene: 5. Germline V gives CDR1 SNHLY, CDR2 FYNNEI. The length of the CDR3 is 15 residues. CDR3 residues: CASSPDRAYNSPLHF. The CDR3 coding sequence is TGTGCCAGCAGCCCGGACAGGGCTTATAATTCACCCCTCCACTTT.

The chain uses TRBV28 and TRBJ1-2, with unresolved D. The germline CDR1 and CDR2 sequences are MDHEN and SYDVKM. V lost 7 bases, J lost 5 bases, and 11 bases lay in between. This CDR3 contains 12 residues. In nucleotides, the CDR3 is TGTGCCAGCACCCTCGGAGGATATGGCTACACCTTC. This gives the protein CASTLGGYGYTF.

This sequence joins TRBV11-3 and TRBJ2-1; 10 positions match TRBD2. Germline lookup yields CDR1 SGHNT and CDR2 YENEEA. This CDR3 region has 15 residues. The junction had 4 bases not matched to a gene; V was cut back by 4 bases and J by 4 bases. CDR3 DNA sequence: TGTGCCAGCAGCTCTAGCGGGAGAAGGTACAATGAGCAGTTCTTC. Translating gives CASSSSGRRYNEQFF.

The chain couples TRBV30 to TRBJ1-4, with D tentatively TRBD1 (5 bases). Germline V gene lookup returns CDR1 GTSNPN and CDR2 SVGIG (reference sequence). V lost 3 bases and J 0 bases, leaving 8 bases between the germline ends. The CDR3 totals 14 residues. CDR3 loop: CAWRDSATNEKLFF. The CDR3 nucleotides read TGTGCCTGGAGAGACAGTGCAACTAATGAAAAACTGTTTTTT. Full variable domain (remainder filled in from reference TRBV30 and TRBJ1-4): SQTIHQWPATLVQPVGSPLSLECTVEGTSNPNLYWYRQAAGRGLQLLFYSVGIGQISSEVPQNLSASRPQDRQFILSSKKLLLSDSGFYLCAWRDSATNEKLFFGSGTQLSVL.

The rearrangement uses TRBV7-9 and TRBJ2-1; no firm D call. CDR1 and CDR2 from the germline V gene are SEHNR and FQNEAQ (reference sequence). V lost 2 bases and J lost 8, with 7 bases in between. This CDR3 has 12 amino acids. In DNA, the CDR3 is TGTGCCAGCAGCTTAATGGCGGATGAGCAGTTCTTC. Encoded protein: CASSLMADEQFF. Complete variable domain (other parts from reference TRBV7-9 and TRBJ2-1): DTGVSQNPRHKITKRGQNVTFRCDPISEHNRLYWYRQTLGQGPEFLTYFQNEAQLEKSRLLSDRFSAERPKGSFSTLEIQRTEQGDSAMYLCASSLMADEQFFGPGTRLTVL.

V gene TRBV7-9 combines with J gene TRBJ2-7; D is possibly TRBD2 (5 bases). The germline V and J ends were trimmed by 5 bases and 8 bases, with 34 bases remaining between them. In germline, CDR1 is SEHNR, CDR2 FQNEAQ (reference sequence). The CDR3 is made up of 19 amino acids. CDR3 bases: TGTGCCAGCAGCACCAGAAGAATGACCGAAGAAGAAGACTACGCCAAGCAGTACTTC. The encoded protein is CASSTRRMTEEEDYAKQYF.

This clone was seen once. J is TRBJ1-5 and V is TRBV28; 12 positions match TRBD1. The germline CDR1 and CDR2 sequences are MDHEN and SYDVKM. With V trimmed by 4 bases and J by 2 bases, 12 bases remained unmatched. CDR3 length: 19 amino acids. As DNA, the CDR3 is TGTGCCAGCAGTTCTTACCCGGGACAGGGGGCTCCGGGCAATCAGCCCCAGCATTTT. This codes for CASSSYPGQGAPGNQPQHF. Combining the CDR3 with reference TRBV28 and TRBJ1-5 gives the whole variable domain DVKVTQSSRYLVKRTGEKVFLECVQDMDHENMFWYRQDPGLGLRLIYFSYDVKMKEKGDIPEGYSVSREKKERFSLILESASTNQTSMYLCASSSYPGQGAPGNQPQHFGDGTRLSIL.

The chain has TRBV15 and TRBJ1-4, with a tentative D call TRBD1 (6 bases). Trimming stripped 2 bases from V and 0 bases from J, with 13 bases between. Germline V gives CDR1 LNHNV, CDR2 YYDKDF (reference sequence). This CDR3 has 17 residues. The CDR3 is CATSRLDSTATNEKLFF. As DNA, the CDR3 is TGTGCCACCAGCAGATTGGACAGTACTGCAACTAATGAAAAACTGTTTTTT.